This record covers a single TCR beta chain. Its antigen target is currently unknown. Base qualities were left out, and no much larger clone turns up one base away. Library creation used the immunoSEQ multiplex PCR assay. The multiplex PCR relied on a mix of 60 forward primers for TCR Vbeta segments and 13 reverse primers for TCR Jbeta segments. A multiplex PCR assay on genomic DNA amplified the CDR3 region of rearranged TCR beta genes. Amplified TCR beta libraries were sequenced as 87-base-pair reads on the Illumina HiSeq System. In the original analysis: Across the 700 or so repertoires, a later analysis counted tens of millions of unique TCR beta chains, approximately 10 million of which were shared by at least two donors. To remove PCR and sequencing errors, raw reads were error-corrected and collapsed into unique sequences using a nearest-neighbor algorithm that merged closely related sequences. CDR3 sequences were aligned to IMGT reference sequences to assign V, D and J gene segments. For a sequence to be retained, a match of at least six nucleotides to both a V gene segment and a J gene segment was required. A rearrangement counted as productive if the CDR3 had no stop codons and remained in frame with V and J, and every other rearrangement counted as non-productive. Following IMGT convention, CDR3 was defined as the stretch from the second conserved V-encoded cysteine up to the conserved J-encoded phenylalanine. Sequences without an unambiguous match to a single V gene segment were excluded from the earlier analysis of about 600 of the donors. An earlier analysis of several hundred of the donors called V segments functional above 56.7% productive rearrangements and segregating when the between-donor standard deviation exceeded 5%. A statistical classification framework was built to diagnose cytomegalovirus status from the catalog of TCR beta chain sequences. In a later analysis, V and J genes were assigned by comparing TCR nucleotide sequences against IMGT/GENE-DB human TR gene sequences. Using the TCRdist pipeline, a later analysis assigned CDR3 sequences along with most-parsimonious VDJ recombination scenarios. A later analysis defined each TCR beta chain by its CDR3 amino acid sequence plus V-gene family, and excluded reads lacking a unique V-gene family. To address suspected cross-contamination and a sequencing artifact, a later analysis removed over 500 highly shared, low-generation-probability nucleotide sequences. In a later analysis, a clonal expansion index was calculated for each public chain from normalized within-repertoire ranks of inferred template counts. In a later analysis, generation probabilities were computed with a VDJ recombination model fitted to out-of-frame rearrangements, and the resulting probabilities were checked against IGoR. A later analysis scored TCR-TCR, TCR-HLA and TCR-CMV co-occurrence with hypergeometric tests, applying a repertoire-size bias correction to TCR pairs. In a later analysis, false discovery rates were estimated by permuting HLA or CMV assignments 20 times. In a later analysis, co-occurring TCRs were grouped using DBSCAN, with TCRdist sequence similarity added in when clustering inside HLA-allele-positive subsets. Co-occurrence clustering excluded repertoires with fewer than 30,000 or more than 120,000 public chains, plus five with anomalous nucleotide sharing. TCRdb limited this immuneACCESS table to in-frame rearrangements with V and J called. A share of clones is missing; checked studies link under half to unresolved V genes, and the rest is unexplained. That table gives V, J and clone size, and the DNA gave D and trimming. The sample table contains about 150,000 clones; only one count was recorded for approximately 8.9% of them. Roughly 6.4% of the sample lies in the top ten.

V ends up 0 bases short and J 2 bases short, with an unmatched junction base count of 11. Measured from the cysteine to the phenylalanine, the CDR3 is 18 residues long. Kept here is only the CDR3 DNA, which spans 54 bases and is read in frame from base 1. CDR1 is given as SGHRS and CDR2 as YFSETQ, both from the germline V gene. This sample was taken from a study of cytomegalovirus exposure and HLA in healthy donors (dated by TCRdb to the late 2010s). About the study as a whole: An earlier analysis of 587 of the donors reported about 300 Gb of sequence data and about 120 million unique TCR beta sequences obtained from around 170 million T cells. Five DR-DQ haplotypes were treated as single units for association and clustering because of strong linkage in the cohort. The study combined high-throughput TCR immunosequencing, statistical association of individual TCRs with disease status, and machine learning to predict cytomegalovirus infection status. Among 350 to 400 genotyped donors of the cohort, an average of about 240,000 unique TCR beta nucleotide sequences were sequenced per donor, about a sixth of them non-productive. Donor age, sex, ethnicity and CMV serostatus were compiled together with the repertoire data. HLA typing included class I and class II loci at four-digit resolution. To study patterns of TCR occurrence, a later analysis re-analyzed previously published TCR beta repertoires from 666 donors and added high-resolution HLA genotyping. An earlier analysis of 587 of the donors used high-throughput TCR beta sequencing to judge whether each TCR beta V gene segment behaved as functional or pseudogenic. Every discovery cohort repertoire had been produced on one sequencing platform. Genome-wide SNP genotypes for about 65% of the roughly 670 donors were used in a later genetic analysis, which treated that subset as a discovery cohort. In the later analysis, no new phenotypic data were used to find candidate immune exposures; instead, reliance was placed on TCR beta sequences and their occurrence across donors. Among the 398 genotyped donors, approximately 77% belonged to the genetic ancestry cluster associated with self-reported Caucasian donors. The study profiled the T cell repertoires of more than 500 subjects by immunosequencing and related them to cytomegalovirus serostatus. An early release covering just under 650 HLA-typed donors comprised about 300 gigabases of sequencing data and around 80 million unique TCR sequences. The number of donors typed differed by locus, with 629-630 for A, B, C, DRB1 and DQB1, around 560 for DQA1, 600 to 610 for DPA1, and 400 to 490 for DPB1. Besides the first cohort of hundreds of subjects, a separate validation cohort made up of roughly 120 different subjects was used. The aim of the study was to test whether cataloging public T cell receptors could identify signatures of past pathogen exposure.

The cohort was made up of 666 healthy bone marrow donors. Cohort members were all nominally healthy when sampled, although unrecorded immune exposures were likely present. The donor tested CMV seropositive, placing the donor among the 289 seropositive members of the cohort. Each donor provided a peripheral blood sample, and peripheral blood mononuclear cells were used for TCR beta sequencing. Genomic DNA extraction from the blood cell samples was performed with the Qiagen DNeasy Blood Extraction Kit. Results the study describes overall, beyond this receptor: Because some donors lacked HLA typing at each locus, the association tests relied only on the typed subset. Strong co-occurrence of HLA alleles, especially DR and DQ, made assigning TCR associations to individual alleles difficult. Cytomegalovirus status was reported to be diagnosed by the classifier with high specificity and sensitivity in both the original and validation cohorts. The only immune exposure information available for the cohort was CMV serostatus. Only TCR beta chains were sequenced in this cohort, and the absence of alpha or paired-chain data limited detectable features. A cluster of highly shared sequence variants was judged likely to be a technical artifact of the sequencing pipeline. Most TCR sequences were observed very rarely across donors, whereas some public TCRs were present in many individuals. In the study, 150 to 200 TCR beta chains were listed as associated with cytomegalovirus. Because the 87-base-pair reads could not distinguish some IMGT-functional V segments, including TRBV6-2 and TRBV6-3, those segments were excluded. A later analysis found that HLA-associated TCR beta chains were more clonally expanded and had lower generation probabilities than equally common non-associated chains. Over 15 rarely observed V segments, including chromosome 9 orphons, were excluded from the earlier analysis of approximately 600 of the donors because counts were too low. In a later genetic analysis, a missense DCLRE1C variant was associated with V-gene and J-gene trimming of TCR beta chains, and the association was replicated in an independent cohort. A later analysis found that most CMV-associated TCR beta chains appeared HLA-restricted, with HLA associations seemingly driven largely by CMV exposure. In an earlier analysis of some 640 of the donors, most TCR beta V segments were observed in productive rearrangements about 87% or about 30% of the time, broadly matching IMGT annotations. In vitro tests confirmed that a few of the cytomegalovirus-associated TCR beta chains recognize cytomegalovirus antigens. According to the authors, the approach could potentially be generalized to other disease states and immunological phenotypes. Correlated functional status among segregating V segments might reflect linkage disequilibrium, but an unknown experimental factor could not be ruled out. According to a later analysis, TCR association rates differed among HLA loci, with DRB1 alleles showing the most associated TCRs and HLA-C alleles showing the fewest. At a false discovery rate of 0.05, a later analysis linked fewer than 20,000 TCR beta sequences to specific HLA alleles. A later analysis reported that several top co-occurrence clusters appeared linked to parvovirus B19, influenza, CMV and Epstein-Barr virus. Presence/absence analyses assumed roughly uniform sequencing depth across donors, an assumption that may not hold. Compared with the roughly 710-donor mean, donors in an Asian-associated ancestry cluster had fewer N-insertions in productive TCRs, according to a later genetic analysis. A further reported finding was that TCR beta sequences accurately predicted the HLA-A and HLA-B alleles for most subjects in the first cohort.

The chain joins TRBV5-1 to TRBJ2-7, with 10 bases in between that match TRBD2. The source of this sequence is a middle-aged woman in good health and CMV-seropositive. The sequencing sample was made of PBMCs. The DNA is as follows: TGCGCCAGCAGCTTGGGGGGCGCCGGACTAGCGGTAACCTACGAGCAGTACTTC. This translates into CASSLGGAGLAVTYEQYF. This CDR3, with the reference TRBV5-1 and TRBJ2-7 proteins standing in past its ends, gives the full variable domain KAGVTQTPRYLIKTRGQQVTLSCSPISGHRSVSWYQQTPGQGLQFLFEYFSETQRNKGNFPGRFSGRQFSNSRSEMNVSTLELGDSALYLCASSLGGAGLAVTYEQYFGPGTRLTVT.